The clone carrying this TCR beta chain appeared a few times. As yet, its antigen is unknown. This entry belongs to a study of spatial heterogeneity in lung cancer. Study as a whole: The library had UMIs, and each TCR and UMI pair averaged more than ten raw reads. Study-wide results and limits: Circulating ubiquitous expanded tumor TCRs were observed more frequently at resection than at follow-up.

This sample's time point: sample taken at primary tumor resection. In each case, whole RNA from tumor, nontumor lung or frozen PBMC was sequenced unsorted. Patients with untreated early-stage non-small cell lung cancer, numbering roughly 69, were the donors. From the 5' RACE reads, TCRdb called clonotypes with MiXCR, one entry per CDR3 protein. The sample includes tens of thousands of distinct CDR3 sequences, about an eighth of them seen just once. CDR3 size: 16 residues. Germline V gives CDR1 LGHDT, CDR2 YNNKEL (reference sequence). The V end was cut by 4 bases, the J end by 0 bases, with 13 bases between.

The chain recombines TRBV3-1 with TRBJ2-4; D is ambiguous. The specimen was PBMCs, collected at surgery. The receptor's source is a male donor with early-stage non-small cell lung cancer. The CDR3 loop reads CASSPYHSLAKNIQYF. The DNA of the CDR3 is TGTGCCAGCAGCCCTTACCACAGCCTAGCCAAAAACATTCAGTACTTC.